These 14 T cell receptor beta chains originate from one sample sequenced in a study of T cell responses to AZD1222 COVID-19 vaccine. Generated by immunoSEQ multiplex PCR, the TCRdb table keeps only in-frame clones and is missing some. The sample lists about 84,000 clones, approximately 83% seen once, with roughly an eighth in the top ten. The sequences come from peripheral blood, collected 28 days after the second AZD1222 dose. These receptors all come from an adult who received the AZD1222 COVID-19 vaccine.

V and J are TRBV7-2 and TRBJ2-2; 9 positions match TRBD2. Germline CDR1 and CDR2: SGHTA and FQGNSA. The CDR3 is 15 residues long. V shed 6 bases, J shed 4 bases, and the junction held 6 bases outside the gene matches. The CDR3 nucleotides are TGTGCCAGCAGGCAAGGGACTAGCCGCACCGGGGAGCTGTTTTTT. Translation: CASRQGTSRTGELFF.

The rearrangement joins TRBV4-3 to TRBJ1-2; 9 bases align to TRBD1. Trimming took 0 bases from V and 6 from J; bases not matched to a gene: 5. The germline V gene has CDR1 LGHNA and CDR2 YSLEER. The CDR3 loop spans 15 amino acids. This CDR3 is CASSQERDRAHGYTF. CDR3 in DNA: TGCGCCAGCAGCCAAGAACGGGACAGGGCCCATGGCTACACCTTC.

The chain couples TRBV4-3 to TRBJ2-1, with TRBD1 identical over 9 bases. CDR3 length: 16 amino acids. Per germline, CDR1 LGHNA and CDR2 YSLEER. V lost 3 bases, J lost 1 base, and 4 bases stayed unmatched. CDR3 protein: CASSHRGTGSYNEQFF. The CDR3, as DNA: TGCGCCAGCAGCCACAGAGGGACAGGGTCCTACAATGAGCAGTTCTTC.

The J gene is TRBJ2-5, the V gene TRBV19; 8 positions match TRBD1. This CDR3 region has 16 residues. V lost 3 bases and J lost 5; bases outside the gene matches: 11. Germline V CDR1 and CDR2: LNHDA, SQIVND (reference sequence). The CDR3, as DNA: TGTGCCAGTAGTATCGGGCAGGGGGCGCTTCCGGAGACCCAGTACTTC. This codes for CASSIGQGALPETQYF.

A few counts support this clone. CDR3 in DNA: TGCGCCAGCAGCTGGACAGGGGGAGAGACCCAGTACTTC. It is translated as CASSWTGGETQYF. The rearrangement uses TRBV5-1 and TRBJ2-5, with 10 nucleotides matching TRBD1. In germline, CDR1 is SGHRS, CDR2 YFSETQ. The CDR3 has 13 amino acids. With V trimmed by 3 bases and J by 4 bases, 0 bases remained unmatched.

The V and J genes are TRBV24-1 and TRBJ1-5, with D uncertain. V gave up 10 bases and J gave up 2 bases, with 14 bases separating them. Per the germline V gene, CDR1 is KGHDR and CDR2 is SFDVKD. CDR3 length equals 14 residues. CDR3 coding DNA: TGTGCCACGAAAGGAGGGATGGGCAATCAGCCCCAGCATTTT. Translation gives CATKGGMGNQPQHF.

The CDR3 DNA reads as TGTGCCAGCAGCCTGCTAGCGGGCTCCTACAATGAGCAGTTCTTC. Its protein is CASSLLAGSYNEQFF. The V and J genes are TRBV7-3 and TRBJ2-1, with 8 bases lining up with TRBD2. The CDR3 is made up of 15 amino acids. The germline V gene has CDR1 SGHTA and CDR2 FQGTGA. The V segment lost 5 bases and the J segment 0 bases; nucleotides outside the gene matches: 3.

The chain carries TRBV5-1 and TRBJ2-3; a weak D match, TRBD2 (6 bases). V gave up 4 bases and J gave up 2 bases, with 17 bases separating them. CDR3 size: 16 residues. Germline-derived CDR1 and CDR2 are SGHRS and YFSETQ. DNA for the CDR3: TGCGCCAGCAGCACTGAAGGAGGGGTCGCCACAGATACGCAGTATTTT. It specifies CASSTEGGVATDTQYF.

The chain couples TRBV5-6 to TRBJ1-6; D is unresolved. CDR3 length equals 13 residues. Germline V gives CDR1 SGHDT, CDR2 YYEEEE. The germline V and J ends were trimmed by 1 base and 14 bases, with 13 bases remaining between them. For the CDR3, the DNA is TGTGCCAGCAGCTTGTCCGGTTGGGCGGCCCTCCACTTT. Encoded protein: CASSLSGWAALHF. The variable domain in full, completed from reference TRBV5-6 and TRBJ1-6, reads DAGVTQSPTHLIKTRGQQVTLRCSPKSGHDTVSWYQQALGQGPQFIFQYYEEEERQRGNFPDRFSGHQFPNYSSELNVNALLLGDSALYLCASSLSGWAALHFGNGTRLTVT.

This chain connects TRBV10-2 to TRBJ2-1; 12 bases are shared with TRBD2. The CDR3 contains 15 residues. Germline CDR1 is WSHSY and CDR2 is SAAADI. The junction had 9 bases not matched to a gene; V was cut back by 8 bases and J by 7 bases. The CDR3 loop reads CASLGALAGGNEQFF. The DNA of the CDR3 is TGCGCCAGCCTAGGGGCGCTAGCGGGAGGGAATGAGCAGTTCTTC.

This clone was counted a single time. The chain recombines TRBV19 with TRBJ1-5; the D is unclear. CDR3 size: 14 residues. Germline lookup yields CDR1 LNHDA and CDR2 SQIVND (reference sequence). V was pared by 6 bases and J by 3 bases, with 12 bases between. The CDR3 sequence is CASSRTAFNQPQHF. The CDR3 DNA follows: TGTGCCAGTAGCCGAACAGCTTTCAATCAGCCCCAGCATTTT.

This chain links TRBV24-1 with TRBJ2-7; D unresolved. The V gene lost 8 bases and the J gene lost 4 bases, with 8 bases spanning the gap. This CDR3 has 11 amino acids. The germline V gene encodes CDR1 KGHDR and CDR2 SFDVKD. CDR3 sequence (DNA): TGTGCCACCACCTTTCTATACGAGCAGTACTTC. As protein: CATTFLYEQYF.

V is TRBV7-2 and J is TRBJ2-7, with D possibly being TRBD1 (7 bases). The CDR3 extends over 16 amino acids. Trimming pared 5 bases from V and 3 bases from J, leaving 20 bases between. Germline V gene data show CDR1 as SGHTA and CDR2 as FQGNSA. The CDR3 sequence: CASSPTSGGGYYEQYF. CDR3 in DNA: TGTGCCAGCAGCCCTACTTCAGGGGGAGGATACTACGAGCAGTACTTC.

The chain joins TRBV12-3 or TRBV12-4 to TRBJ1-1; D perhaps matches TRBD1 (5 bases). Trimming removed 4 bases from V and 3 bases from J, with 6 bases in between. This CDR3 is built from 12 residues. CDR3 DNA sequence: TGTGCCAGCAGTTGGGGGGACACTGAAGCTTTCTTT. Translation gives CASSWGDTEAFF.